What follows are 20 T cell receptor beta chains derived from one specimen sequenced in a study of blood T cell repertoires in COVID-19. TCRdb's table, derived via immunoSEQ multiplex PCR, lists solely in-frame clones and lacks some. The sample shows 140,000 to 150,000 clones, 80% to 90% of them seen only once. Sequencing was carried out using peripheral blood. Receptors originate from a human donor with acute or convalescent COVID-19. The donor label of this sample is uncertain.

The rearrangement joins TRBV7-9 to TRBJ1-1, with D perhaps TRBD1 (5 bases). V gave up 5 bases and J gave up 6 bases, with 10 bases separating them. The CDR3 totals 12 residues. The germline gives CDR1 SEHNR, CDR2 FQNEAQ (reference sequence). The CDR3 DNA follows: TGTGCCAGCAGCCACGGGGGGGCTGAAGCTTTCTTT. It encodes CASSHGGAEAFF.

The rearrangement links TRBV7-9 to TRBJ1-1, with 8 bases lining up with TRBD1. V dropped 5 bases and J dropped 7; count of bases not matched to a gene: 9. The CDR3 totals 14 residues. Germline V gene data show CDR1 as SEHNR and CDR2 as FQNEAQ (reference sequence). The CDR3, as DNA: TGTGCCAGCAGCCCGACAGGGGTGAAGAGTGAAGCTTTCTTT. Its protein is CASSPTGVKSEAFF.

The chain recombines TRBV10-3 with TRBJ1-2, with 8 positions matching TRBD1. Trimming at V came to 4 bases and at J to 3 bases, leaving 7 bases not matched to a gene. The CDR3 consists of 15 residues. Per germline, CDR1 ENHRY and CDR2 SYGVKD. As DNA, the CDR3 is TGTGCCATCAGTGTTCAGGGGGCGTCGGACTATGGCTACACCTTC. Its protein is CAISVQGASDYGYTF.

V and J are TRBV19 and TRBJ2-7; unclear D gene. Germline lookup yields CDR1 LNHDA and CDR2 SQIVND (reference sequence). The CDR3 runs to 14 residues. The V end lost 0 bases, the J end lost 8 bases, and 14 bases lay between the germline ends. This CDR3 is CASSIDPMAAKQYF. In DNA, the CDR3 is TGTGCCAGTAGTATAGACCCTATGGCGGCGAAGCAGTACTTC.

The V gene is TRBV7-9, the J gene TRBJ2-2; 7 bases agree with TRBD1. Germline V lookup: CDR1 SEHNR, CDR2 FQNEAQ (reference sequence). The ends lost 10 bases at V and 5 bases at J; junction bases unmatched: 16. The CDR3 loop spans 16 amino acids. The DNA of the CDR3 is TGTGCCACTATTCGTCTTATGGGACAGCGAACCGGGGAGCTGTTTTTT. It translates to CATIRLMGQRTGELFF.

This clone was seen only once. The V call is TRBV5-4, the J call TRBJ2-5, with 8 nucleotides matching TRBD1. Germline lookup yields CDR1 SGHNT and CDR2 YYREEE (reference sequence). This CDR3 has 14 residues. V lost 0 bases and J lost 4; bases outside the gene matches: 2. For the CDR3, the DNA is TGTGCCAGCAGCTTGGGACAGGGGAGAGAGACCCAGTACTTC. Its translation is CASSLGQGRETQYF.

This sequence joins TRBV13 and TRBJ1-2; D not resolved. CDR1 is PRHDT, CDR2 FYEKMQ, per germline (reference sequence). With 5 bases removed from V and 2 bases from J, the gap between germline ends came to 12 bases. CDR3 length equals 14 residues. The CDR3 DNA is TGTGCCAGCAGCCCCCGATCACGGAACTATGGCTACACCTTC. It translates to CASSPRSRNYGYTF.

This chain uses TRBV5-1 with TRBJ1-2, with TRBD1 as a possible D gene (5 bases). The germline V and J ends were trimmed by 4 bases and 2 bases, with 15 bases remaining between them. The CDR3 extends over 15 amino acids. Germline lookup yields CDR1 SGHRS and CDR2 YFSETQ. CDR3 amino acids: CASSSRKGLNYGYTF. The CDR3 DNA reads TGCGCCAGCAGCAGCCGAAAGGGGCTCAACTATGGCTACACCTTC.

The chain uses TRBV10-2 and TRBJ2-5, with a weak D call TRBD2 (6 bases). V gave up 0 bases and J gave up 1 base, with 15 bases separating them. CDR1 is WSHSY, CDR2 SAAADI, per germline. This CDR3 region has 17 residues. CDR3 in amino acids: CASSESTRGLLQETQYF. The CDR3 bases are TGCGCCAGCAGTGAGTCGACTCGGGGGTTACTCCAAGAGACCCAGTACTTC.

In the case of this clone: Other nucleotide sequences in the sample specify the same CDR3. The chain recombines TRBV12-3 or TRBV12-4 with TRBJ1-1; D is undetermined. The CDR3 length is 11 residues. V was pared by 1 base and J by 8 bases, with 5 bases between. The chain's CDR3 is CASSLGREAFF. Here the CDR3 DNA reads TGTGCCAGCAGTTTAGGCAGGGAAGCTTTCTTT.

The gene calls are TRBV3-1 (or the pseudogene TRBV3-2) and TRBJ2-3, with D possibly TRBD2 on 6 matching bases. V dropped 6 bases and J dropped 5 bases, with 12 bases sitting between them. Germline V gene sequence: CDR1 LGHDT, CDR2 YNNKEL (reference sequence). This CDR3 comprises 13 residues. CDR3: CASRGRLGDTQYF. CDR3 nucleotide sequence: TGTGCCAGCAGGGGGAGGCTAGGAGATACGCAGTATTTT.

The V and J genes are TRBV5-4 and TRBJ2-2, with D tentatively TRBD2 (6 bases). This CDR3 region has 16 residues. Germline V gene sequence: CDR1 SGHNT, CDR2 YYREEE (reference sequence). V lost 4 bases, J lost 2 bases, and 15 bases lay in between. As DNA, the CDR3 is TGTGCCAGCAGCACCACGCGGGGCTATAACACCGGGGAGCTGTTTTTT. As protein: CASSTTRGYNTGELFF.

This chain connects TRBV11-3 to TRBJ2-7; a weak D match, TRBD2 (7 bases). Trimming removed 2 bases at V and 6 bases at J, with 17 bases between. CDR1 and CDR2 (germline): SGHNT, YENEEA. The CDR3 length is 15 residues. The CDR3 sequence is CASSLRGGAPIEQYF. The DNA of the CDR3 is TGTGCCAGCAGCTTAAGGGGGGGAGCCCCCATCGAGCAGTACTTC. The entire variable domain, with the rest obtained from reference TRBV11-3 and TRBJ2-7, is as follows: EAGVVQSPRYKIIEKKQPVAFWCNPISGHNTLYWYLQNLGQGPELLIRYENEEAVDDSQLPKDRFSAERLKGVDSTLKIQPAELGDSAVYLCASSLRGGAPIEQYFGPGTRLTVT.

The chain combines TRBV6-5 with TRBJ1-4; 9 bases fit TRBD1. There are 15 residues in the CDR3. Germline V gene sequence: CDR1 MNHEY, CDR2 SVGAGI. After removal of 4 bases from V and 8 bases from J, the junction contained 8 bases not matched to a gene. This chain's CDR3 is CASSSSGTGREKLFF. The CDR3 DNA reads TGTGCCAGCAGTTCCTCCGGGACAGGGCGGGAAAAACTGTTTTTT.

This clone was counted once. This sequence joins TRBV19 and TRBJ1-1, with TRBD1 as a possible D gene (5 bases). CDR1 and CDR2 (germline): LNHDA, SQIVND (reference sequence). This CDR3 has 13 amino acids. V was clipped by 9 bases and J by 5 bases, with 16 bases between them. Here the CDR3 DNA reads TGTGCCAGCTCCCGCGGTCGGGGGACTGAAGCTTTCTTT. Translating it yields CASSRGRGTEAFF. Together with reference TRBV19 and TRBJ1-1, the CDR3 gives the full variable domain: DGGITQSPKYLFRKEGQNVTLSCEQNLNHDAMYWYRQDPGQGLRLIYYSQIVNDFQKGDIAEGYSVSREKKESFPLTVTSAQKNPTAFYLCASSRGRGTEAFFGQGTRLTVV.

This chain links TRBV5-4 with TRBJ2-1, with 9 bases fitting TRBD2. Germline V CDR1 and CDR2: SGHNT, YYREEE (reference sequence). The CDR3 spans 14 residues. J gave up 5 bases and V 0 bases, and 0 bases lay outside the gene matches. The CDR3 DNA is TGTGCCAGCAGCTTGGGCGGGGGGGACAATGAGCAGTTCTTC. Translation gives CASSLGGGDNEQFF.

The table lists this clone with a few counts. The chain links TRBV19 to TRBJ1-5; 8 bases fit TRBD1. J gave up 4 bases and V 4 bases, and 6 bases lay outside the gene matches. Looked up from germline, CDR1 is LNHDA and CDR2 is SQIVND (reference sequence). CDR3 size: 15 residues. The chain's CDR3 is CASSNRDRGNQPQHF. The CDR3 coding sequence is TGTGCCAGTAGTAACCGCGACAGGGGTAATCAGCCCCAGCATTTT.

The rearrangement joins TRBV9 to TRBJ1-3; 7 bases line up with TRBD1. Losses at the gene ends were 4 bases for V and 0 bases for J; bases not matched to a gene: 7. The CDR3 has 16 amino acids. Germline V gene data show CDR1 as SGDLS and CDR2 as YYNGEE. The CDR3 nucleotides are TGTGCCAGCAGCCTTGAAGGGGGCCCCTCTGGAAACACCATATATTTT. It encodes CASSLEGGPSGNTIYF.

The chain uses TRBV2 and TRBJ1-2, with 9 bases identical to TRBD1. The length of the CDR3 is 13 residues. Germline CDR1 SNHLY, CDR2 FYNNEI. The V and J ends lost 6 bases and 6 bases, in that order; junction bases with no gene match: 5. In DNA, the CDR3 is TGTGCCAGCAGGGGGACAGGGTTGGATGGCTACACCTTC. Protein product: CASRGTGLDGYTF.

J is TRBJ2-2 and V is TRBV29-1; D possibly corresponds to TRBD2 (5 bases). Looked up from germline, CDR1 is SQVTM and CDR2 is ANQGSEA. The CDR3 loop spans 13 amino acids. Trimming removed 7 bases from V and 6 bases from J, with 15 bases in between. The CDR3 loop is CSGRPGRAGELFF. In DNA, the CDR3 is TGCAGCGGAAGACCCGGGCGGGCCGGGGAGCTGTTTTTT.